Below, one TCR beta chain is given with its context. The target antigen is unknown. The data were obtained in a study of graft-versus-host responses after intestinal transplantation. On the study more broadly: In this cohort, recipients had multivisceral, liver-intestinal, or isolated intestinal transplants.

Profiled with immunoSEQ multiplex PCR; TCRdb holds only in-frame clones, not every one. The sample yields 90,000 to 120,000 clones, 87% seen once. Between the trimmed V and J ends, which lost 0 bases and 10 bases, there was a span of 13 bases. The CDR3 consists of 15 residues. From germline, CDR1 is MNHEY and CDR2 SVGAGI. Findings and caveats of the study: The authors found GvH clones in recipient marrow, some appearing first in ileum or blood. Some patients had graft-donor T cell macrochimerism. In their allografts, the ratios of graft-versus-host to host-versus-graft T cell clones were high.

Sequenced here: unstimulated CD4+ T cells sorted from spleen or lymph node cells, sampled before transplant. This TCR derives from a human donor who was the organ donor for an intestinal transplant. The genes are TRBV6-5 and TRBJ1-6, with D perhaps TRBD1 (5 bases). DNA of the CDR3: TGTGCCAGCAGTTACTCGAATAGGGACCGGTCACCCCTCCACTTT. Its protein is CASSYSNRDRSPLHF.